This T cell receptor (beta chain) derives from a study of beta chain features in type 1 diabetes (dated by TCRdb to between 2018 and 2020). Study-wide context: Patients and healthy donors did not differ in mean age, gender distribution, total cell number or subset yield. A total of around 110,000,000 sorted cells were examined across all samples, and a strong correlation was observed between cell number per subset and RNA yield. The study compared TCRB repertoires of sorted circulating CD4+ T cell subsets between recently diagnosed type 1 diabetes patients and matched healthy donors. Regulatory and stem cell-like memory subsets were isolated from only 8 patients and roughly 8 healthy donors, whereas naive and central memory subsets came from all 28 donors. General study outcomes and caveats: Because cDNA rather than genomic DNA was sequenced, highly expressing activated cells could have been over-represented, although no difference in activation and CD3 levels was found between groups. HLA sub-analyses involved small numbers of individuals, so any influence of HLA type on TCRB rearrangement remained unresolved. At VDJ recombination sites, type 1 diabetes patients had fewer insertions and more deleted nucleotides, which implies abnormalities in thymic rearrangement. The naive, central memory and regulatory TCRB repertoires appeared to resemble one another more closely among patients than among healthy donors. A moderate but significant shortening of TCRB CDR3 length was observed in type 1 diabetes patients in all four CD4+ subsets. Shorter templates might be favored by PCR, yet because patient and control samples were amplified and corrected together, any such skew would affect both groups equally.

From each donor, a single peripheral blood sample of 95 to 150 mL on average was drawn into heparinised tubes. A BD FACSAria II and a panel including CD45RO, CCR7, CD25, CD127, CD95 and CD27 were used to sort naive, central memory, regulatory and stem cell-like memory CD4+ T cells. All sorted populations exceeded 95% purity. PBMCs were isolated immediately by Lymphoprep density gradient centrifugation and stained directly without culture. So that batch effects would be minimized, each experiment stained and sorted samples in pairs, pairing one healthy donor with one patient. Trimming at the junction amounts to 0 bases on V and 9 bases on J, and the germline ends lie 17 bases apart. CDR1 and CDR2 are read off the germline V gene as SGHTA and FQGNSA. The CDR3 contains 15 residues, cysteine and phenylalanine counted. Just the 45-base CDR3 DNA is kept, in frame starting at base 1. All of the isolated RNA was reverse transcribed with the High Capacity cDNA Reverse Transcription Kit, so expressed TCRB transcripts were sequenced. Deep immunoSEQ sequencing was performed on naive, central memory and regulatory T cell samples, with an average of roughly 3.3 million total reads per sample. Sorted cells were lysed in RLT buffer, and RNA was extracted using DNase-treated RNeasy Micro or Mini kits according to cell number. To prevent cross-contamination, every cell subset was processed on its own, while patient and healthy donor samples were processed together. TCRB sequences were amplified from cDNA with the immunoSEQ multiplex PCR, producing 87-bp fragments spanning the CDR3 region. The amplicons were sequenced using the Illumina HiSeq platform. The original methods were these. PCR bias was corrected computationally using synthetic template baselines, and reads within Hamming distance 2 were collapsed, with unmergeable singletons discarded. Reads were aligned against IMGT so that V, D and J genes, CDR3 length and insertions or deletions at six rearrangement sites could be assigned. Within each subset, clonotype counts were normalized to sorted cell number, and only after that were true diversity and Gini coefficients computed with the tcR R package. The overlap coefficient, calculated on TCRB nucleotide sequences, was used to measure repertoire sharing. The immuneACCESS repertoire file appears here via TCRdb, limited to in-frame rearrangements. These files lack a portion of the clones; in checked studies, under half of the deficit traces to unresolved V genes, and the cause of the others is not known. V, J and clone size derive from that table, while D and trimming were established from the DNA sequence. Within this sample are some 44,000 clones, with roughly 70% of them counted one time only. Approximately 2% of the sample comes from the top ten.

A word on this clone: No cognate antigen has been identified for it. Base qualities are not recorded, but no much larger clone differs from it by a single base.

This receptor chain uses TRBV7-2 and TRBJ2-5; a tentative D match to TRBD2 spans 5 bases. The TCR sequence derives from a woman aged 18-29 years with type 1 diabetes. The sample consisted of Tregs from blood. The cell subset or site label, read with the paper, signifies: regulatory CD4+ T cells. The encoded CDR3 is CASSLASTGSAAQYF. The DNA sequence follows: TGTGCCAGCAGCTTAGCCTCCACGGGTAGCGCGGCCCAGTACTTC. With the rest looked up from the reference TRBV7-2 and TRBJ2-5 genes rather than sequenced, the full variable domain is GAGVSQSPSNKVTEKGKDVELRCDPISGHTALYWYRQSLGQGLEFLIYFQGNSAPDKSGLPSDRFSAERTGGSVSTLTIQRTQQEDSAVYLCASSLASTGSAAQYFGPGTRLLVL.